This T cell receptor beta chain appears in the sequencing data of a study of post-analysis software for immune sequencing data (dated by TCRdb to between 2015 and 2017). Study-level background: Disease courses on record covered relapsing-remitting, secondary progressive and progressive-relapsing multiple sclerosis, though some patients had no subtype annotation. A subset of samples was prepared in parallel using single-end sample barcoding, then pooled and co-amplified after Illumina adapter ligation. Patient repertoires were compared against roughly 10 previously published healthy control repertoires from donors aged roughly 6 to 28 years.

TCR beta repertoires were profiled from peripheral blood of 13 young patients with multiple sclerosis to demonstrate the VDJtools post-analysis software. The patients with multiple sclerosis were children and adolescents between about 6 and 17 years of age. Spanning cysteine to phenylalanine, the CDR3 consists of 13 amino acids. Only CDR3 DNA is held: 39 bases, read in frame from base 1. V and J are truncated by 4 bases and 7 bases respectively, leaving an intervening sequence of 13 bases. CDR1 and CDR2 are read off the germline V gene as MGHRA and YSYEKL. Receptor libraries were prepared by PCR. Instrument on record: Illumina HiSeq 2500. To reduce PCR and sequencing biases, unique molecular identifiers were built into the TCR beta cDNA libraries. Per 1 to 10 million input T cells, roughly 500,000 cDNA molecules were obtained, such that each molecule approximated one T cell. The same protocol used for the earlier healthy control dataset was applied to prepare and sequence the patient libraries. Samples belonging to the same batch were prepared together, multiplexed and sequenced on a shared HiSeq lane. The study's own analysis went as follows. MIGEC handled the raw barcoded reads, throwing out single-read molecular identifier groups before consensus assembly and CDR3 extraction. Clonotype tables were post-analysed with VDJtools, normalizing diversity by down-sampling all datasets to the smallest sample size. To correct batch-related cross-sample contamination, repertoire overlap clustering matched CDR3 amino acid sequences but not nucleotide sequences. TCRdb itself trimmed the public reads at Q25 with fastp, ran MiXCR and retained productive beta chains. Each record represents a unique CDR3 protein, reported with the most common genes and DNA among its rows. The V and J calls shown here were made by TCRdb, not taken from the authors' results. This sample is represented by about 430,000 distinct CDR3 sequences; approximately 37% of them were singletons. Approximately 7.7% of the sample comes from the top ten.

What the work shows at the level of the full study, not this receptor alone: Multiple sclerosis patients had significantly lower normalized Chao1 diversity than controls, a result that suggests substantial peripheral T-cell clonal expansion. Strong co-clustering of samples prepared in the same batch was shown by direct clustering with F measure, prompting a batch-effect correction. Several TRBV segments, including TRBV5-6, TRBV5-1 and TRBV20-1, were significantly more frequent in patients than controls. The control group was slightly older than the multiple sclerosis patient group.

The sample holds a few counts of this clonotype. It has no known antigen specificity. One base away there is no much larger clone; base qualities are not given. This receptor chain uses TRBV4-1 and TRBJ1-2, with the D gene not confidently named. The material sequenced was blood. This receptor was taken from a girl aged 2 to 10 with multiple sclerosis. The CDR3 here reads CASSRVGSGGYTF. The sequenced DNA is TGCGCCAGCAGCCGAGTAGGCTCGGGTGGCTACACCTTC.